The 18 T cell receptor beta chains in this list originate from one sample, sequenced in a study of T-cell reconstitution after alpha-beta-depleted transplantation in children. Unique molecular identifiers were incorporated into the prepared TCRbeta library. TCRdb independently ran MiXCR on the PCR reads; one entry per CDR3 protein. The table lists over 300,000 distinct CDR3 sequences, around a tenth of them singletons, with approximately 2.3% in the top ten. Material: PBMCs from the stem cell graft donor, obtained from the stem cell graft. The source is a human donor who donated a stem cell graft to a child with acute lymphoblastic leukemia.

This clonotype was recorded at least ten times. This chain uses TRBV4-2 with TRBJ2-5; D is unresolved. V was trimmed by 0 bases and J by 1 base, leaving 9 bases between them. The CDR3 extends over 15 amino acids. The germline V gene encodes CDR1 LGHNA and CDR2 YNFKEQ. The CDR3 nucleotides read TGTGCCAGCAGCCAAGATCTGGGATTCCAAGAGACCCAGTACTTC. Translating gives CASSQDLGFQETQYF.

The genes are TRBV5-4 and TRBJ2-3, with 10 positions matching TRBD1. Germline-derived CDR1 and CDR2 are SGHNT and YYREEE (reference sequence). This CDR3 region has 15 residues. V shed 5 bases, J shed 2 bases, and the junction held 5 bases outside the gene matches. The CDR3 is CASRKDRGYTDTQYF. CDR3 nucleotide sequence: TGTGCCAGCAGGAAGGACAGGGGGTACACAGATACGCAGTATTTT.

The chain links TRBV28 to TRBJ2-7; 7 bases fit TRBD1. The CDR3 totals 16 residues. Germline CDR1 MDHEN, CDR2 SYDVKM. The junction had 13 bases not matched to a gene; V was cut back by 6 bases and J by 2 bases. The CDR3 loop reads CASRNSDRATAYEQYF. The CDR3 coding sequence is TGTGCCAGCAGAAACTCTGACAGGGCGACCGCCTACGAGCAGTACTTC.

The chain combines TRBV7-2 with TRBJ2-7; D is ambiguous. The CDR3 is 12 residues long. CDR1 and CDR2 from the germline V gene are SGHTA and FQGNSA. Trimming cost V 2 bases and J 5 bases, with 7 bases left between them. CDR3: CASSLRANEQYF. CDR3 sequence (DNA): TGTGCCAGCAGCTTACGAGCTAACGAGCAGTACTTC.

The rearrangement joins TRBV9 to TRBJ2-5, with D tentatively TRBD2 (6 bases). This CDR3 has 14 residues. CDR1 is SGDLS and CDR2 is YYNGEE in the germline V gene. V lost 3 bases to trimming and J lost 0 bases, with 9 bases between them. CDR3 nucleotide sequence: TGTGCCAGCAGCGCCGGGAGATACCAAGAGACCCAGTACTTC. Translated: CASSAGRYQETQYF. Based on the CDR3 plus reference TRBV9 and TRBJ2-5, the full variable domain is DSGVTQTPKHLITATGQRVTLRCSPRSGDLSVYWYQQSLDQGLQFLIQYYNGEERAKGNILERFSAQQFPDLHSELNLSSLELGDSALYFCASSAGRYQETQYFGPGTRLLVL.

The sample holds one count of this clonotype. The rearrangement joins TRBV20-1 to TRBJ2-1; TRBD2 might be the D (5 bases). Trimming removed 5 bases from V and 2 bases from J, with 10 bases in between. The germline CDR1 and CDR2 sequences are DFQATT and SNEGSKA (reference sequence). There are 13 residues in the CDR3. The CDR3 DNA follows: TGCAGTGCTGCCAGAGGGACCTACAATGAGCAGTTCTTC. Encoded protein: CSAARGTYNEQFF.

This clonotype turned up a few times. The chain is built from TRBV11-2 and TRBJ2-6, with D possibly TRBD2 on 7 matching bases. Per the germline V gene, CDR1 is SGHAT and CDR2 is FQNNGV. The CDR3 contains 19 residues. V was pared by 4 bases and J by 0 bases, with 19 bases between. CDR3 in amino acids: CASSWGGLSIPSGANVLTF. The CDR3 DNA follows: TGTGCCAGCAGCTGGGGGGGGCTATCAATTCCCTCTGGGGCCAACGTCCTGACTTTC.

In its sample, this clonotype was seen a few times. This sequence joins TRBV20-1 and TRBJ2-7; the D gene could be TRBD1 or TRBD2 (7 bases each). The germline V and J ends were trimmed by 7 bases and 7 bases, with 20 bases remaining between them. The CDR3 is 13 residues long. CDR1 is DFQATT and CDR2 is SNEGSKA in the germline V gene (reference sequence). The CDR3 protein is CSVRAAGGGEQYF. The CDR3 DNA is TGCAGTGTCAGGGCGGCAGGGGGGGGTGAGCAGTACTTC.

This clonotype was counted between two and nine times. The chain combines TRBV29-1 with TRBJ1-4; no reliable D call. This CDR3 region has 14 residues. Trimming removed 6 bases from V and 0 bases from J, with 11 bases in between. Germline CDR1 SQVTM, CDR2 ANQGSEA. The CDR3 nucleotides read TGCAGCGTGGAGGGAGGGTCAACTAATGAAAAACTGTTTTTT. It translates to CSVEGGSTNEKLFF.

The V gene is TRBV3-1, the J gene TRBJ2-5; D not certain. Trimming removed 4 bases at V and 4 bases at J, with 10 bases between. The CDR3 has 13 residues. Germline V lookup: CDR1 LGHDT, CDR2 YNNKEL (reference sequence). For the CDR3, the DNA is TGTGCCAGCAGCCCGACGGTGGGAGAGACCCAGTACTTC. It is translated as CASSPTVGETQYF.

This clonotype was observed a handful of times. V is TRBV12-3 or TRBV12-4 and J is TRBJ1-1, with 7 bases lining up with TRBD1. The length of the CDR3 is 15 residues. J lost 11 bases, V lost 5 bases, and 17 bases had no gene match. CDR3 in DNA: TGTGCCAGCAGTCCCAGATCGACAGGGAATCTCGGGGCTTTCTTT. Translation: CASSPRSTGNLGAFF.

The chain couples TRBV5-1 to TRBJ1-1; perhaps TRBD1 as D (6 bases). Germline loops: CDR1 SGHRS, CDR2 YFSETQ. The CDR3 runs 16 residues. Trimming took 1 base from V and 4 from J, leaving 17 bases between them. CDR3 amino acids: CASSLSAAGVRTEAFF. CDR3 nucleotides: TGCGCCAGCAGCTTGTCTGCGGCAGGGGTGCGCACTGAAGCTTTCTTT.

V usage is TRBV29-1 and J usage is TRBJ1-6; D gene ambiguous. CDR1 and CDR2 from the germline V gene are SQVTM and ANQGSEA. Trimming stripped 4 bases from V and 10 bases from J, with 17 bases between. The CDR3 loop spans 14 amino acids. The CDR3 protein is CSVAEGGISSPLHF. The CDR3 DNA reads as TGCAGCGTTGCGGAGGGTGGAATTAGCTCACCCCTCCACTTT.

This clonotype was seen a few times. The genes are TRBV7-2 and TRBJ2-3; TRBD1 might be the D (5 bases). This CDR3 is 16 amino acids long. Looked up from germline, CDR1 is SGHTA and CDR2 is FQGNSA. Trimming left V 5 bases short and J 0 bases short, with 15 bases between. CDR3 sequence: CASSPGQLTSTDTQYF. The CDR3 region has the DNA TGTGCCAGCAGCCCTGGACAACTAACTAGCACAGATACGCAGTATTTT. Based on the CDR3 plus reference TRBV7-2 and TRBJ2-3, the full variable domain is GAGVSQSPSNKVTEKGKDVELRCDPISGHTALYWYRQSLGQGLEFLIYFQGNSAPDKSGLPSDRFSAERTGGSVSTLTIQRTQQEDSAVYLCASSPGQLTSTDTQYFGPGTRLTVL.

This sequence joins TRBV14 and TRBJ2-7; unclear D gene. CDR3 length equals 13 residues. Germline V CDR1 and CDR2: SGHDN, FVKESK. V was cut by 3 bases and J by 3 bases, with 9 bases left in between. The CDR3 spells CASSHRPGYEQYF. DNA of the CDR3: TGTGCCAGCAGCCATCGTCCAGGCTACGAGCAGTACTTC.

A few counts support this clonotype. This chain links TRBV29-1 with TRBJ2-1; the D call may be TRBD1 or TRBD2 (5 bases each). The CDR3 is 15 residues long. CDR1 is SQVTM, CDR2 ANQGSEA, per germline. Trimming took 0 bases from V and 6 from J, leaving 15 bases between them. The CDR3 loop is CSVEDPGVRGNEQFF. Written as DNA, the CDR3 is TGCAGCGTTGAAGACCCCGGGGTTAGGGGCAATGAGCAGTTCTTC.

This clonotype was counted only a few times. The chain combines TRBV7-9 with TRBJ2-7; TRBD1 aligns across 8 bases. CDR1 and CDR2 from the germline V gene are SEHNR and FQNEAQ (reference sequence). V gave up 5 bases and J gave up 5 bases; unmatched junction bases: 11. The CDR3 runs 15 residues. DNA of the CDR3: TGTGCCAGCAGCATCCCGGGACAGGTCTTTGACGAGCAGTACTTC. It translates to CASSIPGQVFDEQYF. The variable domain in full, with the rest retrieved from reference TRBV7-9 and TRBJ2-7, is DTGVSQNPRHKITKRGQNVTFRCDPISEHNRLYWYRQTLGQGPEFLTYFQNEAQLEKSRLLSDRFSAERPKGSFSTLEIQRTEQGDSAMYLCASSIPGQVFDEQYFGPGTRLTVT.

This clonotype appeared a few times. V gene TRBV6-5 combines with J gene TRBJ2-1; no clear D gene. Germline loops: CDR1 MNHEY, CDR2 SVGAGI. The CDR3 totals 11 residues. Trimming left V 2 bases short and J 6 bases short, with 2 bases between. The CDR3 loop reads CASSYGNEQFF. The CDR3 DNA sequence: TGTGCCAGCAGTTACGGCAATGAGCAGTTCTTC.